A single sample is the source of the 20 T cell receptor beta chains below, sequenced in a study of blood T cells in healthy people across ages. A sample-barcoded 5' primer and a J-beta primer mix were used in a second PCR of roughly 7 to 12 cycles. TCRdb analysed the 5' RACE reads with MiXCR anew, one entry per CDR3 protein. The top ten clones hold roughly 7.7% of a sample with 1.4 million to 1.5 million distinct CDR3 sequences, 35% to 45% of them seen once. Sequenced input: blood. The receptors were sampled from a woman aged 18-29 years in good health.

This clonotype was detected only a few times. V gene TRBV9 combines with J gene TRBJ2-5; TRBD1 aligns across 7 bases. The CDR3 runs 16 residues. Germline lookup yields CDR1 SGDLS and CDR2 YYNGEE. V trimming: 4 bases; J trimming: 2 bases; junction bases outside the gene matches: 11. For the CDR3, the DNA is TGTGCCAGCAGCTTTGCCAAAACAGGGGATCAAGAGACCCAGTACTTC. Amino acids: CASSFAKTGDQETQYF.

V is TRBV3-1 and J is TRBJ2-1; 12 nucleotides line up with TRBD2. The CDR3 contains 18 residues. The germline V gene has CDR1 LGHDT and CDR2 YNNKEL (reference sequence). Trimming at V came to 1 base and at J to 0 bases, leaving 4 bases not matched to a gene. The CDR3 nucleotides read TGTGCCAGCAGCCAAGGACTAGCGGGAGATCGCTCCTACAATGAGCAGTTCTTC. Its translation: CASSQGLAGDRSYNEQFF.

This clonotype was seen only a few times. V and J are TRBV6-1 and TRBJ2-1, with 8 positions matching TRBD1. The germline gives CDR1 MNHNS, CDR2 SASEGT. The CDR3 loop spans 15 amino acids. Unmatched junction bases numbered 7, after V lost 7 bases and J lost 2 bases. Here the CDR3 DNA reads TGTGCCAGCATTCCCGACAGGGGCGCCTACAATGAGCAGTTCTTC. Amino acid sequence: CASIPDRGAYNEQFF.

This clonotype has just a few counts. The V gene is TRBV7-9, the J gene TRBJ2-7; no firm D call. CDR1 SEHNR and CDR2 FQNEAQ come from the germline V gene (reference sequence). The V end lost 4 bases, the J end lost 2 bases, and 15 bases lay between the germline ends. The CDR3 runs to 15 residues. Here the CDR3 reads CASSSRPLVAYEQYF. The CDR3 nucleotides read TGTGCCAGCAGCTCGCGGCCCCTAGTAGCCTACGAGCAGTACTTC. Full variable domain (missing parts from reference TRBV7-9 and TRBJ2-7): DTGVSQNPRHKITKRGQNVTFRCDPISEHNRLYWYRQTLGQGPEFLTYFQNEAQLEKSRLLSDRFSAERPKGSFSTLEIQRTEQGDSAMYLCASSSRPLVAYEQYFGPGTRLTVT.

This clonotype has more than one count but fewer than ten. The chain combines TRBV7-9 with TRBJ1-2, with 11 nucleotides matching TRBD1. V dropped 5 bases and J dropped 6; count of bases not matched to a gene: 5. Looked up from germline, CDR1 is SEHNR and CDR2 is FQNEAQ (reference sequence). This CDR3 has 14 amino acids. CDR3 region: CASSTGQGANGYTF. The CDR3 DNA sequence: TGTGCCAGCAGCACCGGACAGGGGGCAAATGGCTACACCTTC.

The chain joins TRBV5-1 to TRBJ2-7; D is perhaps TRBD1 or TRBD2 (5 bases each). Germline CDR1 and CDR2: SGHRS and YFSETQ. The ends were cut back, 4 bases at V and 7 bases at J, with 24 bases in the middle. This CDR3 is 16 amino acids long. CDR3 in DNA: TGCGCCAGCAGCATAGAGGGGTCCCTTTCCTACAATGAGCAGTACTTC. Its translation is CASSIEGSLSYNEQYF.

This clonotype was seen a few times. The rearrangement uses TRBV18 and TRBJ2-3; D is undetermined. Trimming removed 2 bases at V and 0 bases at J, with 9 bases between. Looked up from germline, CDR1 is KGHSH and CDR2 is LQKENI. The CDR3 length is 15 residues. The CDR3 reads CASSPSLESTDTQYF. The DNA of the CDR3 is TGTGCCAGCTCACCAAGTCTAGAAAGCACAGATACGCAGTATTTT.

J is TRBJ2-7 and V is TRBV5-6, with unresolved D. The length of the CDR3 is 14 residues. Trimming left V 2 bases short and J 2 bases short, with 11 bases between. CDR1 and CDR2 (germline): SGHDT, YYEEEE. The CDR3 region has the DNA TGTGCCAGCAGCTTCGTGCAGTCCGCCTACGAGCAGTACTTC. Protein product: CASSFVQSAYEQYF.

V usage is TRBV7-9 and J usage is TRBJ1-2; TRBD1 aligns across 8 bases. Trimming took 7 bases from V and 12 from J; bases not matched to a gene: 16. This CDR3 has 14 amino acids. From germline, CDR1 is SEHNR and CDR2 FQNEAQ (reference sequence). In nucleotides, the CDR3 is TGTGCCAGCACGGGGTCCGGGACAGGCGCAGGCCACACCTTC. Its protein product is CASTGSGTGAGHTF.

This clonotype was detected a few times. The CDR3 region has the DNA TGTGCCAGCACACCCGAGGGCGGGAGCGGGTATGAGCAGTTCTTC. Translation gives CASTPEGGSGYEQFF. The gene calls are TRBV2 and TRBJ2-1; 7 positions agree with TRBD2. The junction had 14 bases not matched to a gene; V was cut back by 7 bases and J by 8 bases. This CDR3 region has 15 residues. Per germline, CDR1 SNHLY and CDR2 FYNNEI.

This chain joins TRBV12-3 or TRBV12-4 and TRBJ2-4, with a possible D match to TRBD2 (7 bases). V was trimmed by 8 bases and J by 13 bases, leaving 24 bases between them. CDR3 length: 14 residues. The CDR3 nucleotides are TGTGCCAGCCGTCGAGAGGGGGGGTTGGGGGAGCAGTACTTC. Amino acids: CASRREGGLGEQYF.

The table lists this clonotype with many counts. The chain employs TRBV19 and TRBJ1-2; D not resolved. There are 11 residues in the CDR3. Between the trimmed V and J ends, which lost 6 bases and 6 bases, there was a span of 8 bases. Germline values: CDR1 LNHDA, CDR2 SQIVND (reference sequence). This chain's CDR3 is CASRGSHGYTF. The CDR3 region has the DNA TGTGCCAGTAGGGGATCCCATGGCTACACCTTC.

V usage is TRBV9 and J usage is TRBJ2-2; 10 positions agree with TRBD2. The CDR3 is 16 amino acids. Trimming cost V 6 bases and J 5 bases; bases outside gene matches: 10. CDR1 SGDLS and CDR2 YYNGEE come from the germline V gene. This CDR3 reads CASNPSGGAGTGELFF. CDR3 DNA sequence: TGTGCCAGCAACCCGAGCGGGGGGGCTGGAACCGGGGAGCTGTTTTTT.

This sequence joins TRBV4-1 and TRBJ1-6, with 9 bases lining up with TRBD1. V shed 4 bases, J shed 7 bases, and the junction held 5 bases outside the gene matches. Germline CDR1 reads MGHRA; CDR2 reads YSYEKL. This CDR3 has 15 residues. The CDR3 sequence is CASSPGTGMNSPLHF. The CDR3 region has the DNA TGCGCCAGCAGCCCCGGGACAGGGATGAATTCACCCCTCCACTTT.

In this sample, this clonotype turned up a few times. The rearrangement links TRBV20-1 to TRBJ2-3, with a tentative D call TRBD1 (5 bases). The CDR3 totals 13 residues. The germline V and J ends were trimmed by 2 bases and 5 bases, with 11 bases remaining between them. Germline-derived CDR1 and CDR2 are DFQATT and SNEGSKA (reference sequence). DNA for the CDR3: TGCAGTGCTAGACCCCAGGGTGGAGATACGCAGTATTTT. Amino acids: CSARPQGGDTQYF.

This clonotype was picked up a small number of times. This chain uses TRBV4-1 with TRBJ2-7, with D unresolved. This CDR3 region has 15 residues. Germline lookup yields CDR1 MGHRA and CDR2 YSYEKL. V lost 0 bases and J 1 base, leaving 10 bases between the germline ends. CDR3 loop: CASSQDKDGSYEQYF. The CDR3 nucleotides are TGCGCCAGCAGCCAAGATAAGGACGGTTCCTACGAGCAGTACTTC.

The V and J genes are TRBV12-3 or TRBV12-4 and TRBJ1-2; possible D gene TRBD1, 6 bases. Trimming removed 4 bases from V and 0 bases from J, with 15 bases in between. This CDR3 region has 16 residues. This chain's CDR3 is CASSWRDNPPNYGYTF. The DNA of the CDR3 is TGTGCCAGCAGTTGGCGGGACAACCCCCCTAACTATGGCTACACCTTC.

This clonotype has just a few counts. The chain is built from TRBV27 and TRBJ2-2; D is unresolved. This CDR3 has 14 amino acids. Germline V CDR1 and CDR2: MNHEY, SMNVEV (reference sequence). Trimming stripped 8 bases from V and 5 bases from J, with 15 bases between. In DNA form, the CDR3 reads TGTGCCAGCGGAAGAGGAACAGATACCGGGGAGCTGTTTTTT. Translation gives CASGRGTDTGELFF.

This clonotype came up a few times. The V and J genes are TRBV18 and TRBJ2-7; TRBD2 agrees at 7 bases. With V trimmed by 3 bases and J by 3 bases, 11 bases remained unmatched. The CDR3 has 16 residues. Germline values: CDR1 KGHSH, CDR2 LQKENI. The CDR3 bases are TGTGCCAGCTCACCCGTCGTGAGCGGGACCTACTACGAGCAGTACTTC. Translating gives CASSPVVSGTYYEQYF. The whole variable domain, remainder taken from reference TRBV18 and TRBJ2-7, is NAGVMQNPRHLVRRRGQEARLRCSPMKGHSHVYWYRQLPEEGLKFMVYLQKENIIDESGMPKERFSAEFPKEGPSILRIQQVVRGDSAAYFCASSPVVSGTYYEQYFGPGTRLTVT.

V and J are TRBV28 and TRBJ2-7; D assignment may be TRBD1 or TRBD2 (5 bases each). V lost 8 bases and J lost 6, with 17 bases in between. Germline loops: CDR1 MDHEN, CDR2 SYDVKM. The CDR3 loop spans 13 amino acids. The CDR3 nucleotides are TGTGCCAGCCGATTCCGGGACCCGTTCGAGCAGTACTTC. Translated, it gives CASRFRDPFEQYF.